This paragraph covers one T cell receptor beta chain sequence. This specimen belongs to a study of cytotoxic CD8 clonotypes in ibrutinib-treated CLL. The CDR3 has 14 amino acids. Per germline, CDR1 SGHNT and CDR2 YENEEA. V was trimmed by 6 bases and J by 0 bases, leaving 9 bases between them. Assay used: immunoSEQ multiplex PCR; TCRdb lists only in-frame clones, some missing. The table includes around 200,000 clones, about four fifths detected once. This sequence originates from a human donor with chronic lymphocytic leukemia. Sequencing was performed on PBMCs, taken after 12 months of ibrutinib treatment. The chain couples TRBV11-3 to TRBJ1-5; D is uncertain. The CDR3 loop is CASSPEDSNQPQHF. CDR3 in DNA: TGTGCCAGCAGTCCCGAGGATAGCAATCAGCCCCAGCATTTT.